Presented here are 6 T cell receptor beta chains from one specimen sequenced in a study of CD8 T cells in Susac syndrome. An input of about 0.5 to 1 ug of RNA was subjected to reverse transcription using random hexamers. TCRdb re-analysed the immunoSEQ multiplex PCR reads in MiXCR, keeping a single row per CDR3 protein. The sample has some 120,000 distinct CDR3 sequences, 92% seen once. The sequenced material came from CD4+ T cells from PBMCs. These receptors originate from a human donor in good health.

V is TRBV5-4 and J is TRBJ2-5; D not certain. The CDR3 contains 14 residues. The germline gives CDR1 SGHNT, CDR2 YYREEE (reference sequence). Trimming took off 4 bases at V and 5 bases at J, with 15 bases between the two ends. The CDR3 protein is CASSMTKVEETQYF. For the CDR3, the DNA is TGTGCCAGCAGCATGACGAAGGTTGAGGAGACCCAGTACTTC.

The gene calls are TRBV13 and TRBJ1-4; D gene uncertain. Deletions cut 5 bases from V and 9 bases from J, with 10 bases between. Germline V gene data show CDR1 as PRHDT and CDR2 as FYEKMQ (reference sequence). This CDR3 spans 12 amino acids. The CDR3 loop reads CASSEQRQKLFF. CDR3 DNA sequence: TGTGCCAGCAGCGAACAGAGGCAAAAACTGTTTTTT.

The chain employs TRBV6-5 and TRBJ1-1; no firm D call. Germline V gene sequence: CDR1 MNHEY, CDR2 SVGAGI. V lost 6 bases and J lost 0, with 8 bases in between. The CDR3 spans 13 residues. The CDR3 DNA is TGTGCCAGCAGCGAAACGGTGAACACTGAAGCTTTCTTT. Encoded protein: CASSETVNTEAFF.

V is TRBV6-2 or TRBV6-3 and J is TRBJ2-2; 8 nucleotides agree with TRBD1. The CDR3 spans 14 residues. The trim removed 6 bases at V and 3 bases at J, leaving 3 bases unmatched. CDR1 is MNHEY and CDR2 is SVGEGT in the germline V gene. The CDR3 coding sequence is TGTGCCAGCAGCCGGACAGGGTACACCGGGGAGCTGTTTTTT. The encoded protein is CASSRTGYTGELFF.

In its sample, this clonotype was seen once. Written as DNA, the CDR3 is TGTGCCGTGCCTAGGGTACAGACCGGCGATGAGCAGTTCTTC. It yields the protein CAVPRVQTGDEQFF. The chain carries TRBV2 and TRBJ2-1; D gene ambiguous. Deletions cut 11 bases from V and 8 bases from J, with 22 bases between. CDR1 and CDR2 from the germline V gene are SNHLY and FYNNEI. This CDR3 region has 14 residues.

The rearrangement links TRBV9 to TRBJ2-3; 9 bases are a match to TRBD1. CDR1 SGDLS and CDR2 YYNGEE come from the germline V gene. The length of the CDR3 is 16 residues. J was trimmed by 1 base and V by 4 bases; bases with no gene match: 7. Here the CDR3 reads CASSPWGQGGTDTQYF. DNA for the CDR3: TGTGCCAGCAGCCCGTGGGGACAGGGTGGCACAGATACGCAGTATTTT.